This T cell receptor beta chain emerged from a study of response to subunit inactivated influenza vaccine (dated by TCRdb to the late 2010s). Turning to the overall study: The study used deep quantitative T cell receptor repertoire profiling to track responses to a trivalent subunit inactivated influenza vaccine. Overall results and qualifications from the work: According to the authors, only a limited number of new T cells may be recruited by each seasonal influenza vaccination.

Reading the germline V gene (reference sequence) gives CDR1 DFQATT and CDR2 SNEGSKA. Relative to germline, V is 3 bases shorter and J is 0 bases shorter, with 14 bases between their ends. Counted from cysteine to phenylalanine, this CDR3 has 15 amino acids. Just CDR3 DNA is preserved here, 45 bases in frame from base 1. Many counts were recorded for this clonotype. Its target antigen remains unknown. No per-base quality is available; no much larger clone lies one base away. Library preparation employed RT-PCR. The data were produced on an Illumina HiSeq 2500. The public reads were reprocessed in TCRdb via fastp at Q25 and MiXCR, keeping in-frame beta chains. Merged by CDR3 protein, the rows form single entries marked with the most common genes and DNA. Within this sample are 400,000 to 550,000 distinct CDR3 sequences, with around 25% of them counted one time only. The ten largest clonotypes hold over 1.5% of the sample.

The chain employs TRBV20-1 and TRBJ1-1, and the D gene may be TRBD1, 5 bases matching. Material: CD4+ T cells sorted from PBMCs, obtained roughly 5 days after vaccination. The TCR was taken from a man aged 50 to 59 who received an inactivated influenza vaccine. Donor details come from another sample of the same person, matched by shared clones. The DNA sequence is as follows: TGCAGTGCTAGGACAGCATTCGACATGAACACTGAAGCTTTCTTT. This yields the protein CSARTAFDMNTEAFF.